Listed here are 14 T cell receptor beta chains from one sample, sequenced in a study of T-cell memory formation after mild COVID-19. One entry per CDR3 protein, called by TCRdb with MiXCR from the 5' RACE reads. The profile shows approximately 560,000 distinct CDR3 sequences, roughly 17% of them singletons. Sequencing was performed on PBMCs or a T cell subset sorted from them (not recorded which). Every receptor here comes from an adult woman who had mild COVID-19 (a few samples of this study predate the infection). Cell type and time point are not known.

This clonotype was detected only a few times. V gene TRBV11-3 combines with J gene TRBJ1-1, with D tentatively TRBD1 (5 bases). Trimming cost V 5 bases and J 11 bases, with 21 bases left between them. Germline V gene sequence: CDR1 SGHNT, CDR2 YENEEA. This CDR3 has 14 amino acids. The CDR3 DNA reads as TGTGCCAGCAGCCTCCGACGGGGGGACGGCGACGCTTTCTTT. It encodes CASSLRRGDGDAFF.

The CDR3 region has the DNA TGTGCCACCAGTGATCCCGGCGGGCAAGGCTATGGCTACACCTTC. Translated: CATSDPGGQGYGYTF. The rearrangement links TRBV24-1 to TRBJ1-2; D remains unclear. Germline loops: CDR1 KGHDR, CDR2 SFDVKD. CDR3 size: 15 residues. V lost 3 bases and J lost 4, with 14 bases in between.

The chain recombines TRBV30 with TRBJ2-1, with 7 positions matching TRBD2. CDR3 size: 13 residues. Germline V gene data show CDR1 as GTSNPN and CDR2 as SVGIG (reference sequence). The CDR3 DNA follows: TGTGACTGCCTAAGCGGGATCTGGGGTGAGCAGTTCTTC. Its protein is CDCLSGIWGEQFF.

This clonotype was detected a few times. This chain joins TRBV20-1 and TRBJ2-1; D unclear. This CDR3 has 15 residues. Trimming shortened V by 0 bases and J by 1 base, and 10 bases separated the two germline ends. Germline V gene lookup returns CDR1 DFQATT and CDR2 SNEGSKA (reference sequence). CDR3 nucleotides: TGCAGTGCTAGAGATGCAGCCTGGTCCTACAATGAGCAGTTCTTC. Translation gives CSARDAAWSYNEQFF.

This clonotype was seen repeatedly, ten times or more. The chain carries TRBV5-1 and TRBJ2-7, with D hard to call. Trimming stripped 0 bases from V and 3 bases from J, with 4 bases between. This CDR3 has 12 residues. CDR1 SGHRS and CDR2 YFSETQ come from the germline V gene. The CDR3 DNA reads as TGCGCCAGCAGCTTGGACGTCTACGAGCAGTACTTC. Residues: CASSLDVYEQYF.

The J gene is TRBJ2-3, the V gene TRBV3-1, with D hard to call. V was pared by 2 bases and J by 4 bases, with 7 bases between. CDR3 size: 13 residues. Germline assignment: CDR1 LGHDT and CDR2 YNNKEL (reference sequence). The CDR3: CASSQTASDTQYF. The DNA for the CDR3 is TGTGCCAGCAGCCAAACTGCCTCAGATACGCAGTATTTT.

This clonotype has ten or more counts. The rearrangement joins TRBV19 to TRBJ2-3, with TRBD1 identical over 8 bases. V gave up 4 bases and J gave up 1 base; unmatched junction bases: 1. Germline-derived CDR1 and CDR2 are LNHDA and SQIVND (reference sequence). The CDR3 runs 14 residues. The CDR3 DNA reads TGTGCCAGTAGTAAGACAGGGGGCACAGATACGCAGTATTTT. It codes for CASSKTGGTDTQYF.

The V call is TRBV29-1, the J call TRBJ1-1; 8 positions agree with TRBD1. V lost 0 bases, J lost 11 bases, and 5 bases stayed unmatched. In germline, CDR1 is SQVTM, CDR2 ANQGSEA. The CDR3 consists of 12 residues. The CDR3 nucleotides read TGCAGCGTTGAAGAGGACAGGGACTGGGCTTTCTTT. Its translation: CSVEEDRDWAFF.

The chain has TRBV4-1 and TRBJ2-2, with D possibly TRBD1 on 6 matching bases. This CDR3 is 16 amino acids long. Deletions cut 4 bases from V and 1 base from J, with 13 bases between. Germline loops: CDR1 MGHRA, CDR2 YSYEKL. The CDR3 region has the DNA TGCGCCAGCAGCCGAGGGCAGGGGATGAACACCGGGGAGCTGTTTTTT. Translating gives CASSRGQGMNTGELFF.

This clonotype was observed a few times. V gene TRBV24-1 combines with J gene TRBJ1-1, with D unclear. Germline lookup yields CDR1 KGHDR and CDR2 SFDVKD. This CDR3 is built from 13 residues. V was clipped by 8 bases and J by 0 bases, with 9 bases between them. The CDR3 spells CATTERVNTEAFF. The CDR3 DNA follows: TGTGCCACCACCGAGCGCGTGAACACTGAAGCTTTCTTT.

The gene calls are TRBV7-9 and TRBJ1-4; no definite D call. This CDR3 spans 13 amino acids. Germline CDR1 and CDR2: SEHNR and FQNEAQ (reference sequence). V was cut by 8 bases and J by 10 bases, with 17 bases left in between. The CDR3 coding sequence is TGTGCCAGCCACCAATCCACAGAGGGAAAACTGTTTTTT. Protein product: CASHQSTEGKLFF.

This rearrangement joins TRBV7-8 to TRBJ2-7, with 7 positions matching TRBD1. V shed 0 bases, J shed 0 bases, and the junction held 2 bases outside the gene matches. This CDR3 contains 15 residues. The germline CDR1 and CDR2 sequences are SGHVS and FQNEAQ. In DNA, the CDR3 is TGTGCCAGCAGCTTAGCTAGGGGGCTCTCCTACGAGCAGTACTTC. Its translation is CASSLARGLSYEQYF.

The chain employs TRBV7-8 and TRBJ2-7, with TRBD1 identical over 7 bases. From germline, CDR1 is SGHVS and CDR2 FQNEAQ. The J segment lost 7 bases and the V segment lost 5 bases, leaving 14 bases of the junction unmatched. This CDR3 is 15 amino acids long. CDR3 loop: CASSPAGQAAREQYF. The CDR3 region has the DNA TGTGCCAGCAGCCCAGCCGGACAGGCGGCTCGGGAGCAGTACTTC.

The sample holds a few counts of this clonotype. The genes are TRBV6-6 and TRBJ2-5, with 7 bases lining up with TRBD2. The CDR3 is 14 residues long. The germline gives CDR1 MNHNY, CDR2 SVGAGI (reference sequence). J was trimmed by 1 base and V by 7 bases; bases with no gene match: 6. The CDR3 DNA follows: TGTGCCAGCACATGGGGGGGGGGCCAAGAGACCCAGTACTTC. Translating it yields CASTWGGGQETQYF.